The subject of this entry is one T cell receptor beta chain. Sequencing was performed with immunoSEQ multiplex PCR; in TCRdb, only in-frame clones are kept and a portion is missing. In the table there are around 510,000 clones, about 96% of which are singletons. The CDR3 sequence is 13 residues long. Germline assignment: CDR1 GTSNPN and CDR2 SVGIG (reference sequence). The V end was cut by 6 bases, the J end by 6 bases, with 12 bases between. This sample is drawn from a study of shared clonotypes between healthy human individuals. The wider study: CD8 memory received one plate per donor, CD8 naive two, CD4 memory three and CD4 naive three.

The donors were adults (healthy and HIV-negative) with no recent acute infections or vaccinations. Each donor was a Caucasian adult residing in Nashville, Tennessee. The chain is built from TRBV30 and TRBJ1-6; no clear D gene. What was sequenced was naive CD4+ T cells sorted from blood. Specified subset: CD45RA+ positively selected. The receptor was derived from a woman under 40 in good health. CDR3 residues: CACRTWGNSPLHF. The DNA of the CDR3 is TGTGCCTGCCGGACCTGGGGTAATTCACCCCTCCACTTT.